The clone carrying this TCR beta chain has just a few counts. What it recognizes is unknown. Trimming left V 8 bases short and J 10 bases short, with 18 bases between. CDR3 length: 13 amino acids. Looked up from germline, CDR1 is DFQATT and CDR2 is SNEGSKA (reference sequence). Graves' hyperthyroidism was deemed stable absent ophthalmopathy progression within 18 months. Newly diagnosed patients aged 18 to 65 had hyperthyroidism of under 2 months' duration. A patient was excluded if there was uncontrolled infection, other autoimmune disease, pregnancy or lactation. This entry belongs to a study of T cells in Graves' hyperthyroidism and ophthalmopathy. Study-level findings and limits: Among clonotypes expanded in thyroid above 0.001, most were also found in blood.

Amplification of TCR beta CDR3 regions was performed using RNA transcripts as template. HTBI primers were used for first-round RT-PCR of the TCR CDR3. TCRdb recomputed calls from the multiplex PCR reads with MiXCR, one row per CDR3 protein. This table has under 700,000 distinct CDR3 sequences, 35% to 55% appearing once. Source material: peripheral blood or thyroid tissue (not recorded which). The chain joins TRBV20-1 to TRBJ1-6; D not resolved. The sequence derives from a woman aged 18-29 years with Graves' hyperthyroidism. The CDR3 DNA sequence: TGCAGTCTAAGGAGGACGTGGGGATCACCCCTCCACTTT. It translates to CSLRRTWGSPLHF.